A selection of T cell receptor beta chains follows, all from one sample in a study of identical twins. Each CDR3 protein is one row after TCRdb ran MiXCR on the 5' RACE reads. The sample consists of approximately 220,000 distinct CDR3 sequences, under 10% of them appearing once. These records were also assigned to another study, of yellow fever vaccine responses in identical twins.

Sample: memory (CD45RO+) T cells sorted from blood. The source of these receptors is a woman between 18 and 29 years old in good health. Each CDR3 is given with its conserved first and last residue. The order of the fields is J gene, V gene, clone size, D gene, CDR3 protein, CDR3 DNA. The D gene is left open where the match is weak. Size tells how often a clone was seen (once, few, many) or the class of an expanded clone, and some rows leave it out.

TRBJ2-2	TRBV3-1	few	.	CASSQDFGRNTGELFF	TGTGCCAGCAGCCAAGATTTTGGCAGAAACACCGGGGAGCTGTTTTTT
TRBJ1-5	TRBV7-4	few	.	CASSLYMGCNQPQHF	TGTGCCAGCAGCTTATATATGGGGTGCAACCAGCCCCAGCATTTT
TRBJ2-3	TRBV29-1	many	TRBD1	CSAYVRTGPEGHTDTQYF	TGCAGCGCTTACGTCCGGACAGGGCCCGAAGGGCACACAGATACGCAGTATTTT
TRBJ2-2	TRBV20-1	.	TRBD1	CSARGQGTGELFF	TGCAGTGCTAGAGGACAGGGGACCGGGGAGCTGTTTTTT
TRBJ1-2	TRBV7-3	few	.	CASSLIPGANYGYTF	TGTGCCAGCAGCTTAATTCCAGGGGCTAACTATGGCTACACCTTC
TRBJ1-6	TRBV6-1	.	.	CASSPRANYNSPLHF	TGTGCCAGCAGTCCCCGCGCAAACTATAATTCACCCCTCCACTTT
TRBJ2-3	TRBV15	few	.	CATSRDPWTDTQYF	TGTGCCACCAGCAGAGATCCCTGGACAGATACGCAGTATTTT
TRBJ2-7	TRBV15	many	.	CATRAGTEDRSYEQYF	TGTGCCACCAGGGCCGGGACCGAGGATAGGTCCTACGAGCAGTACTTC
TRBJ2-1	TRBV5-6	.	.	CAISPSLFSYNEQFF	TGTGCCATCAGCCCCTCGCTATTCTCCTACAATGAGCAGTTCTTC
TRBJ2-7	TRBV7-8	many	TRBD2	CASSPRGGGPYEQYF	TGTGCCAGCAGCCCCAGAGGCGGGGGGCCCTACGAGCAGTACTTC
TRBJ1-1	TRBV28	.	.	CASPAAGALNTEAFF	TGTGCCAGCCCCGCGGCAGGGGCCTTAAACACTGAAGCTTTCTTT
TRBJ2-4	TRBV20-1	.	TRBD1	CSARPIADRGTKNIQYF	TGCAGTGCTAGACCAATAGCGGACAGGGGTACCAAAAACATTCAGTACTTC
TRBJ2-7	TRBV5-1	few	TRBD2	CASSFTSGSDEQYF	TGCGCCAGCAGCTTCACTAGCGGGAGTGACGAGCAGTACTTC
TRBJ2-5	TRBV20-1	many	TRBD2	CSARDLGTNRKTQYF	TGCAGTGCTAGAGATCTTGGGACTAACAGAAAGACCCAGTACTTC
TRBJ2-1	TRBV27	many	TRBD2	CASGGGLYNEQFF	TGTGCCAGCGGGGGAGGGCTGTACAATGAGCAGTTCTTC
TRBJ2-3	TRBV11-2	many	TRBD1	CASSLTDRLLTDTQYF	TGTGCCAGCAGCTTAACGGACAGGCTACTCACAGATACGCAGTATTTT
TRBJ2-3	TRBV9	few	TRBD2	CASSGTSGGGYTDTQYF	TGTGCCAGCAGCGGGACTAGCGGGGGGGGATACACAGATACGCAGTATTTT
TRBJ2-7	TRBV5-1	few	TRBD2	CASSLDGRASYEQYF	TGCGCCAGCAGCTTGGACGGGAGGGCCTCCTACGAGCAGTACTTC
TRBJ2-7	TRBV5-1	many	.	CASSFGGYEQYF	TGCGCCAGCAGCTTTGGCGGCTACGAGCAGTACTTC
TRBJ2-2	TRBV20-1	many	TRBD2	CSARELAGGNTGELFF	TGCAGTGCTAGAGAATTAGCGGGAGGGAACACCGGGGAGCTGTTTTTT
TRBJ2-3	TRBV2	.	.	CARARTSTDTQYF	TGTGCCAGAGCGCGGACTAGCACAGATACGCAGTATTTT
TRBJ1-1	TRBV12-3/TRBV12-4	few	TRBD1	CASKMGQGTEAFF	TGTGCCAGCAAGATGGGACAGGGGACTGAAGCTTTCTTT
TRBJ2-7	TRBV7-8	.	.	CASSLGSLSSYEQYF	TGTGCCAGCAGCTTAGGTTCCTTAAGCTCCTACGAGCAGTACTTC
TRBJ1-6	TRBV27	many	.	CASSLSGDSPLHF	TGTGCCAGCAGTTTATCAGGGGACTCACCCCTCCACTTT
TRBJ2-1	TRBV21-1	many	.	CASSTGILGDSYNEQFF	TGTGCCAGCAGCACCGGAATATTAGGCGACTCCTACAATGAGCAGTTCTTC
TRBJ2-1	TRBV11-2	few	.	CASSLMGSRWSGEQFF	TGTGCCAGCAGCCTCATGGGCAGTAGGTGGTCTGGTGAGCAGTTCTTC
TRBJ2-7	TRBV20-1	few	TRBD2	CSARLAGRYEQYF	TGCAGTGCTAGGTTAGCGGGGCGCTACGAGCAGTACTTC
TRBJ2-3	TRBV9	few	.	CASSARAPSTDTQYF	TGTGCCAGCAGCGCCAGGGCCCCTAGCACAGATACGCAGTATTTT
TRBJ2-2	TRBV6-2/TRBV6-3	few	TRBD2	CASSPTSGASGELFF	TGTGCCAGCAGCCCAACTAGCGGGGCATCCGGGGAGCTGTTTTTT
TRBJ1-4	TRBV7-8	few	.	CASSSGQLFNEKLFF	TGTGCCAGCAGCTCAGGACAGCTATTCAATGAAAAACTGTTTTTT
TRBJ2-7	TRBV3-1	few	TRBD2	CASSQTSGGTAYEQYF	TGTGCCAGCAGCCAGACTAGCGGGGGGACGGCCTACGAGCAGTACTTC
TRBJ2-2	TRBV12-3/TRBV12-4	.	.	CASIFLPAGELFF	TGTGCCAGCATATTCCTCCCGGCCGGGGAGCTGTTTTTT
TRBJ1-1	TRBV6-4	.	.	CASRGTPMNTEAFF	TGTGCCAGCAGAGGGACACCCATGAACACTGAAGCTTTCTTT
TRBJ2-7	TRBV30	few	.	CAWRAGLDYEQYF	TGTGCCTGGAGGGCGGGACTTGACTACGAGCAGTACTTC
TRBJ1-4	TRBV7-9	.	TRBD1	CASSFRDREGEKLFF	TGTGCCAGCAGCTTCCGGGACAGGGAAGGTGAAAAACTGTTTTTT
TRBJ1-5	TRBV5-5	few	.	CASSLMWGQGRPQHF	TGTGCCAGCAGCTTGATGTGGGGGCAGGGGCGGCCCCAGCATTTT
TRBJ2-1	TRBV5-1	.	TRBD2	CASSLKAGVENEQFF	TGCGCCAGCAGCTTGAAAGCGGGAGTGGAGAATGAGCAGTTCTTC
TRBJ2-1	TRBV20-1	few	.	CSASLDASYEQFF	TGCAGTGCTAGCCTAGACGCTTCGTACGAGCAGTTCTTC
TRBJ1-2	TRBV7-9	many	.	CASSLEAKGETF	TGTGCCAGCAGCTTAGAGGCCAAAGGGGAAACCTTC
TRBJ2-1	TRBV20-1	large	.	CSANEGTDYNEQFF	TGCAGTGCTAACGAAGGGACGGATTACAATGAGCAGTTCTTC
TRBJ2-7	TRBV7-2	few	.	CASSLSSGYEQYF	TGTGCCAGCAGCTTATCTTCGGGTTACGAGCAGTACTTC
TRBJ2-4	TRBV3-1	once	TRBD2	CASSQGLAGVVKNIQYF	TGTGCCAGCAGCCAAGGGTTAGCGGGAGTTGTCAAAAACATTCAGTACTTC
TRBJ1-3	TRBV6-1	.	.	CASSTGVSGNTIYF	TGTGCCAGCAGTACAGGAGTTTCTGGAAACACCATATATTTT
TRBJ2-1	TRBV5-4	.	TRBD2	CASSPAGGGNEQFF	TGTGCCAGCAGCCCAGCGGGGGGGGGTAATGAGCAGTTCTTC
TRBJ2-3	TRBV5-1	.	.	CASSLNLEGTQYF	TGCGCCAGCAGCTTGAACCTCGAGGGGACGCAGTATTTT